The table lists the clone carrying this TCR beta chain with a count of one. All enrollees were roughly 18 to 95 years old and from about 24 US areas. The study assigned cohorts using participant-reported clinical history. CDR3 size: 16 residues. The V and J ends lost 0 bases and 1 base, in that order; junction bases with no gene match: 3. In germline, CDR1 is LNHDA, CDR2 SQIVND (reference sequence). Study processing details: By means of reference gene primer amplification, nucleated cell counts were estimated. Only in-frame clones appear in the TCRdb table, and some are missing; sequencing was by immunoSEQ multiplex PCR. V, J and clone size are those of that table, while D and trimming were read from the DNA. Among more than 200,000 clones listed, 75% to 90% were seen once. These data belong to a study of blood T cell repertoires in COVID-19. About the study: Nucleic acid was either cDNA or gDNA, and it came from T cells, B-cell-depleted T cells, or PBMCs.

This chain joins TRBV19 and TRBJ2-7; 10 bases line up with TRBD1. The sample comprised PBMCs or T cells enriched from blood (not recorded which). This receptor was identified in a woman aged 25-40 years who had recovered from COVID-19. The DNA of the CDR3 is TGTGCCAGTAGTATAGACGGACAGGGGGTATCCTACGAGCAGTACTTC. This sequence encodes CASSIDGQGVSYEQYF. The full variable domain, with the rest looked up from reference TRBV19 and TRBJ2-7, is DGGITQSPKYLFRKEGQNVTLSCEQNLNHDAMYWYRQDPGQGLRLIYYSQIVNDFQKGDIAEGYSVSREKKESFPLTVTSAQKNPTAFYLCASSIDGQGVSYEQYFGPGTRLTVT.